Below, one T cell receptor (beta chain) is given with its context. The antigen is unknown. At one of its ends the junction is not consistent with the germline gene, which may arise from a read error. PCR amplification relied on 60 Vbeta primers (plus 13 Jbeta primers). Sequencing was performed with immunoSEQ multiplex PCR; in TCRdb, only in-frame clones are kept and a portion is missing. Here the sample spans 150,000 or so clones, more than 70% being singletons. The data were obtained in a study of cytomegalovirus exposure and HLA in healthy donors. Findings and caveats of the study: Per published accounts, TCR beta sequences correctly predicted the HLA-A and HLA-B alleles of most subjects.

This CDR3 spans 17 amino acids. Germline CDR1 and CDR2: SSHAT and FNYEAQ (reference sequence). The clonotype originates from a male donor in good health and CMV-seronegative. The chain combines TRBV7-7 with TRBJ2-2; 7 positions agree with TRBD2. The sample comprised PBMCs. The CDR3 DNA reads as TGTGCTAGCAGCATCGCGCCGCCGGGGAGGGGTTCCGGGGAGCTGTTTTTT. Residues: CASSIAPPGRGSGELFF.